This TCR beta chain was documented in a study of PD-L1 blockade in urothelial cancer. The overall study: Patients with male sex and bladder-origin urothelial cancer accounted for about 85% of the 29 enrolled.

This clone came up a few times. Other DNA sequences within the sample encode an identical CDR3. Time point specified: pretreatment peripheral blood. Sequenced by immunoSEQ multiplex PCR; TCRdb stores in-frame clones only, minus some. The data contain 90,000 or so clones, around 89% of them seen just once; the ten biggest clones take up 1.5% to 2%. Germline assignment: CDR1 LNHNV and CDR2 YYDKDF (reference sequence). V was trimmed by 1 base and J by 2 bases, leaving 9 bases between them. CDR3 length: 14 residues. The specimen comprised PBMCs, sampled around atezolizumab (anti-PD-L1) treatment. The chain carries TRBV15 and TRBJ2-7; D perhaps matches TRBD2 (5 bases). This TCR derives from a man aged 55 to 70 with urothelial cancer. CDR3 bases: TGTGCCACCAGCAGAGCAGGAGGACCCTACGAGCAGTACTTC. Translation: CATSRAGGPYEQYF.